These 17 T cell receptor beta chains originate from one sample sequenced in a study of blood T cell repertoires in COVID-19. Clones were sequenced by immunoSEQ multiplex PCR, and TCRdb holds only the in-frame ones, with some missing. In the table there are 500,000 to 600,000 clones, roughly 91% of which are singletons. Source material: peripheral blood. The origin of the receptors is a woman aged 45 to 65 with COVID-19, enrolled during active disease.

The CDR3 is CASSLAGEPDTQYF. The CDR3 coding sequence is TGTGCCAGCAGTCTAGCGGGAGAACCTGATACGCAGTATTTT. J is TRBJ2-3 and V is TRBV6-5, with 10 bases fitting TRBD2. Per the germline V gene, CDR1 is MNHEY and CDR2 is SVGAGI. The CDR3 totals 14 residues. V was clipped by 5 bases and J by 6 bases; unmatched bases: 5.

The gene calls are TRBV19 and TRBJ1-5, with TRBD1 matching 8 bases. The CDR3 sequence is 17 residues long. Germline V lookup: CDR1 LNHDA, CDR2 SQIVND (reference sequence). V gave up 5 bases and J gave up 0 bases; unmatched junction bases: 9. The CDR3 bases are TGTGCCAGTAGTCTAACGGGACAGGCCTATAGCAATCAGCCCCAGCATTTT. Its translation is CASSLTGQAYSNQPQHF. The whole variable domain, filled in from reference TRBV19 and TRBJ1-5, reads DGGITQSPKYLFRKEGQNVTLSCEQNLNHDAMYWYRQDPGQGLRLIYYSQIVNDFQKGDIAEGYSVSREKKESFPLTVTSAQKNPTAFYLCASSLTGQAYSNQPQHFGDGTRLSIL.

The DNA for the CDR3 is TGTGCCAGCTCCCGCCCCGGTAAACAAGAGACCCAGTACTTC. Amino acid sequence: CASSRPGKQETQYF. The chain links TRBV18 to TRBJ2-5, with D unresolved. V was shortened by 6 bases and J by 2 bases, with 13 bases between the two germline ends. CDR1 KGHSH and CDR2 LQKENI come from the germline V gene. The CDR3 totals 14 residues.

The chain couples TRBV7-2 to TRBJ1-3; tentatively, D is TRBD1 (6 bases). This CDR3 spans 15 amino acids. CDR1 SGHTA and CDR2 FQGNSA come from the germline V gene. Trimming left V 3 bases short and J 4 bases short, with 13 bases between. CDR3 DNA: TGTGCCAGCAGCTTGGGGGGGGCGCGAGGAAACACCATATATTTT. Translated, it gives CASSLGGARGNTIYF.

This chain joins TRBV2 and TRBJ1-6, with TRBD1 identical over 7 bases. This CDR3 is 14 amino acids long. Germline-derived CDR1 and CDR2 are SNHLY and FYNNEI. Trimming cost V 3 bases and J 7 bases; bases outside gene matches: 3. This CDR3 is CASSEGQWNSPLHF. CDR3 in DNA: TGTGCCAGCAGTGAGGGACAGTGGAATTCACCCCTCCACTTT.

The chain links TRBV3-1 (or the pseudogene TRBV3-2) to TRBJ2-7; TRBD2 aligns across 8 bases. The germline V gene has CDR1 LGHDT and CDR2 YNNKEL (reference sequence). V shed 4 bases and J 7 bases; nucleotides not matched to a gene: 9. CDR3 length equals 14 residues. The CDR3 here is CASSPNRGGLEQYF. The CDR3 bases are TGTGCCAGCAGCCCCAACCGCGGGGGGCTAGAGCAGTACTTC.

The chain recombines TRBV21-1 with TRBJ1-2. TRBV21-1 is termed a pseudogene. The CDR3 is 14 residues long. CDR3 bases: TGTGCCAGCAGCAAAAGGAGGCGGGCGCATGGCTACACCTTC. It codes for CASSKRRRAHGYTF.

The V gene is TRBV18, the J gene TRBJ2-7, with no clear D. Trimming shortened V by 3 bases and J by 3 bases, and 9 bases separated the two germline ends. The germline gives CDR1 KGHSH, CDR2 LQKENI. The CDR3 runs 13 residues. CDR3 sequence reads: CASSPRHDYEQYF. The CDR3 DNA is TGTGCCAGCTCACCGCGGCACGACTACGAGCAGTACTTC.

The chain is built from TRBV7-6 and TRBJ2-2; TRBD1 aligns across 7 bases. The CDR3 spans 16 residues. Germline V gives CDR1 SGHVS, CDR2 FNYEAQ. V lost 5 bases and J lost 5; bases outside the gene matches: 11. The CDR3 sequence is CASSPLRGTATGELFF. CDR3 nucleotide sequence: TGTGCCAGCAGCCCTCTTAGGGGGACAGCGACCGGGGAGCTGTTTTTT.

V and J are TRBV28 and TRBJ1-2, with D tentatively TRBD1 (5 bases). CDR1 and CDR2 from the germline V gene are MDHEN and SYDVKM. This CDR3 has 18 residues. V lost 4 bases and J 3 bases, leaving 24 bases between the germline ends. As DNA, the CDR3 is TGTGCCAGCAGTTCCCCTTCCGGGTGGCAGGGAAGACACTATGGCTACACCTTC. Translation: CASSSPSGWQGRHYGYTF.

The count of this clone is one. As DNA, the CDR3 is TGTGCCAGCTTCCAACAAGGGGAAATCACTGAAGCTTTCTTT. This translates into CASFQQGEITEAFF. V and J are TRBV2 and TRBJ1-1; D possibly corresponds to TRBD1 (5 bases). From germline, CDR1 is SNHLY and CDR2 FYNNEI. CDR3 size: 14 residues. Trimming cost V 8 bases and J 4 bases, with 17 bases left between them.

The chain uses TRBV15 and TRBJ1-1, with TRBD1 identical over 7 bases. The CDR3 covers 14 residues. The germline CDR1 and CDR2 sequences are LNHNV and YYDKDF (reference sequence). The V gene end was trimmed by 0 bases and the J gene end by 5 bases; junction bases not matched to a gene: 3. This CDR3 is CATSRDQDRTEAFF. The CDR3 coding sequence is TGTGCCACCAGCAGAGATCAGGACAGGACTGAAGCTTTCTTT. Supplemented by reference TRBV15 and TRBJ1-1, the full variable domain reads DAMVIQNPRYQVTQFGKPVTLSCSQTLNHNVMYWYQQKSSQAPKLLFHYYDKDFNNEADTPDNFQSRRPNTSFCFLDIRSPGLGDTAMYLCATSRDQDRTEAFFGQGTRLTVV.

This clone appeared once. The chain has TRBV18 and TRBJ2-2; the D gene is possibly TRBD2 (6 bases). The V gene's germline CDR1 is KGHSH and CDR2 LQKENI. The CDR3 sequence is 17 residues long. Deletions cut 5 bases from V and 0 bases from J, with 16 bases between. In DNA form, the CDR3 reads TGTGCCAGCTCAAGGGACTCTCCATTAACGAACACCGGGGAGCTGTTTTTT. Protein: CASSRDSPLTNTGELFF.

The rearrangement uses TRBV3-1 (or the pseudogene TRBV3-2) and TRBJ1-1, with D possibly being TRBD1 (5 bases). The CDR3 contains 13 residues. V dropped 4 bases and J dropped 12 bases, with 18 bases sitting between them. The germline V gene has CDR1 LGHDT and CDR2 YNNKEL (reference sequence). This CDR3 reads CASSPSGRTLTFF. DNA for the CDR3: TGTGCCAGCAGCCCCTCAGGGAGGACACTAACTTTCTTT.

This clone was seen a single time. The chain carries TRBV5-1 and TRBJ1-3; 7 bases agree with TRBD1. The V and J ends lost 4 bases and 2 bases, in that order; junction bases with no gene match: 3. The CDR3 is 14 residues long. Germline CDR1 and CDR2: SGHRS and YFSETQ. DNA of the CDR3: TGCGCCAGCAGCGCCGACAGGGCTGGAAACACCATATATTTT. It yields the protein CASSADRAGNTIYF.

The V gene is TRBV27, the J gene TRBJ2-3; maybe TRBD1 (5 bases). Looked up from germline, CDR1 is MNHEY and CDR2 is SMNVEV (reference sequence). The CDR3 runs to 15 residues. V was pared by 2 bases and J by 1 base, with 10 bases between. In DNA form, the CDR3 reads TGTGCCAGCAGTTTAAGGGGCTACGGCACAGATACGCAGTATTTT. Residues: CASSLRGYGTDTQYF.

The chain couples TRBV10-2 to TRBJ1-1; D possibly corresponds to TRBD1 (5 bases). CDR3 size: 15 residues. Between the trimmed V and J ends, which lost 8 bases and 5 bases, there was a span of 21 bases. CDR1 is WSHSY, CDR2 SAAADI, per germline. The CDR3 loop is CASEGGTPHGTEAFF. Written as DNA, the CDR3 is TGCGCCAGCGAAGGAGGGACCCCGCACGGAACTGAAGCTTTCTTT.